The 23 T cell receptor beta chains below were found in one sample sequenced in a study of cytomegalovirus exposure and HLA in healthy donors. The PCR used 60 Vbeta and 13 Jbeta primers. The table came from immunoSEQ multiplex PCR; TCRdb's copy has only in-frame clones and leaves some out. Here the sample spans around 140,000 clones, roughly three quarters being singletons. Sequencing was performed on PBMCs. Receptors originate from a woman between 18 and 30 years old in good health and CMV-seronegative.

Only a few counts were recorded for this clone. The chain joins TRBV18 to TRBJ2-5, with 7 bases fitting TRBD2. The junction had 6 bases not matched to a gene; V was cut back by 0 bases and J by 5 bases. CDR3 size: 15 residues. Germline V lookup: CDR1 KGHSH, CDR2 LQKENI. The CDR3 spells CASSPPTLGRETQYF. The CDR3 bases are TGTGCCAGCTCACCACCGACTCTCGGGAGGGAGACCCAGTACTTC.

This rearrangement joins TRBV5-1 to TRBJ2-1, with D perhaps matching TRBD2 (6 bases). The CDR3 extends over 14 amino acids. V was trimmed by 3 bases and J by 8 bases, leaving 15 bases between them. Germline CDR1 reads SGHRS; CDR2 reads YFSETQ. For the CDR3, the DNA is TGCGCCAGCAGCTCAGGGACTCGCTCTGATGAGCAGTTCTTC. It codes for CASSSGTRSDEQFF.

The chain uses TRBV30 and TRBJ1-2; no definite D call. The V end was cut by 0 bases, the J end by 8 bases, with 7 bases between. Germline CDR1 is GTSNPN and CDR2 is SVGIG (reference sequence). The CDR3 runs 11 residues. CDR3 amino acids: CAWSVLAGYTF. CDR3 bases: TGTGCCTGGAGTGTACTCGCCGGCTACACCTTC.

The rearrangement links TRBV30 to TRBJ1-5; D gene unclear. Germline V gene sequence: CDR1 GTSNPN, CDR2 SVGIG (reference sequence). This CDR3 has 14 amino acids. The V end lost 1 base, the J end lost 0 bases, and 7 bases lay between the germline ends. The CDR3 DNA is TGTGCCTGGAGTGGCGGGAATAGCAATCAGCCCCAGCATTTT. Amino acids: CAWSGGNSNQPQHF.

Only one count was recorded for this clone. This chain links TRBV2 with TRBJ2-5; D perhaps matches TRBD1 (6 bases). CDR1 and CDR2 from the germline V gene are SNHLY and FYNNEI. The CDR3 runs to 16 residues. V was trimmed by 8 bases and J by 1 base, leaving 20 bases between them. The CDR3 nucleotides are TGTGCCAGCGGGCCCCCCGAGGGGGAATCCCAAGAGACCCAGTACTTC. Its protein product is CASGPPEGESQETQYF. Complete variable domain (other parts from reference TRBV2 and TRBJ2-5): EPEVTQTPSHQVTQMGQEVILRCVPISNHLYFYWYRQILGQKVEFLVSFYNNEISEKSEIFDDQFSVERPDGSNFTLKIRSTKLEDSAMYFCASGPPEGESQETQYFGPGTRLLVL.

V usage is TRBV12-5 and J usage is TRBJ2-1, with TRBD2 matching 10 bases. Trimming cost V 5 bases and J 8 bases; bases outside gene matches: 6. In germline, CDR1 is LGHNT, CDR2 FRNRAP. This CDR3 has 14 amino acids. CDR3 amino acids: CASGERGGADEQFF. In DNA form, the CDR3 reads TGTGCTAGTGGTGAGCGGGGGGGGGCGGATGAGCAGTTCTTC.

The CDR3 spells CSATAASGRDTQYF. The CDR3 nucleotides are TGCAGCGCCACAGCCGCTAGCGGGAGGGATACGCAGTATTTT. This chain uses TRBV29-1 with TRBJ2-3, with 11 nucleotides matching TRBD2. V dropped 7 bases and J dropped 6; count of bases not matched to a gene: 9. The CDR3 is 14 residues long. CDR1 and CDR2 (germline): SQVTM, ANQGSEA.

The V gene is TRBV6-1, the J gene TRBJ2-2; D possibly corresponds to TRBD1 (5 bases). Germline assignment: CDR1 MNHNS and CDR2 SASEGT. Trimming shortened V by 6 bases and J by 2 bases, and 10 bases separated the two germline ends. This CDR3 has 14 residues. The DNA for the CDR3 is TGTGCCAGCAGGGGGCAGGGTAACACCGGGGAGCTGTTTTTT. Protein product: CASRGQGNTGELFF.

V is TRBV6-1 and J is TRBJ1-6; perhaps TRBD1 as D (5 bases). Germline CDR1 MNHNS, CDR2 SASEGT. V was trimmed by 2 bases and J by 9 bases, leaving 17 bases between them. The length of the CDR3 is 16 residues. The CDR3 nucleotides read TGTGCCAGCAGTGAAACTGCGGGGCTCCCGGGTTCACCCCTCCACTTT. Encoded protein: CASSETAGLPGSPLHF.

The chain uses TRBV2 and TRBJ2-3; 10 bases fit TRBD2. J gave up 6 bases and V 6 bases, and 3 bases lay outside the gene matches. The CDR3 totals 13 residues. CDR1 and CDR2 (germline): SNHLY, FYNNEI. For the CDR3, the DNA is TGTGCCAGCAGCACGGGACTAGCGGATACGCAGTATTTT. Amino acid sequence: CASSTGLADTQYF. Looking up the rest from reference TRBV2 and TRBJ2-3 gives the full variable domain: EPEVTQTPSHQVTQMGQEVILRCVPISNHLYFYWYRQILGQKVEFLVSFYNNEISEKSEIFDDQFSVERPDGSNFTLKIRSTKLEDSAMYFCASSTGLADTQYFGPGTRLTVL.

The J gene is TRBJ2-3, the V gene TRBV6-6; 10 nucleotides agree with TRBD2. The trim removed 4 bases at V and 4 bases at J, leaving 5 bases unmatched. Germline assignment: CDR1 MNHNY and CDR2 SVGAGI (reference sequence). The CDR3 extends over 15 amino acids. CDR3 region: CASSSAGGPSDTQYF. DNA of the CDR3: TGTGCCAGCAGTTCAGCGGGAGGGCCATCAGATACGCAGTATTTT.

CDR3: CASSRQALNTEAFF. In DNA, the CDR3 is TGCGCCAGCAGTCGACAGGCACTGAACACTGAAGCTTTCTTT. The chain links TRBV10-2 to TRBJ1-1; the D gene is possibly TRBD1 (6 bases). Germline CDR1 WSHSY, CDR2 SAAADI. V was pared by 5 bases and J by 0 bases, with 10 bases between. The CDR3 totals 14 residues.

The chain combines TRBV5-1 with TRBJ1-4, with D unclear. The germline V and J ends were trimmed by 0 bases and 6 bases, with 9 bases remaining between them. The CDR3 has 14 amino acids. Per germline, CDR1 SGHRS and CDR2 YFSETQ. The CDR3 sequence: CASSLGGGDEKLFF. The CDR3 DNA sequence: TGCGCCAGCAGCTTGGGGGGAGGTGATGAAAAACTGTTTTTT.

CDR3 nucleotides: TGTGCCAGCAGTGGCCGGCAGCGGGGCTCCTACGAGCAGTACTTC. Its translation: CASSGRQRGSYEQYF. The chain joins TRBV6-5 to TRBJ2-7; 7 bases are a match to TRBD2. The CDR3 length is 15 residues. Germline loops: CDR1 MNHEY, CDR2 SVGAGI. After removal of 5 bases from V and 0 bases from J, the junction contained 7 bases not matched to a gene.

V usage is TRBV15 and J usage is TRBJ2-1; 8 bases agree with TRBD2. This CDR3 is 16 amino acids long. CDR1 is LNHNV and CDR2 is YYDKDF in the germline V gene (reference sequence). Trimming took 5 bases from V and 6 from J; bases not matched to a gene: 12. CDR3 nucleotide sequence: TGTGCCACCAGCCGGATTTCTAGCGGGTATTTCAATGAGCAGTTCTTC. Protein product: CATSRISSGYFNEQFF.

The chain employs TRBV15 and TRBJ2-7; D is possibly TRBD1 (6 bases). Trimming removed 0 bases at V and 2 bases at J, with 14 bases between. CDR1 and CDR2 from the germline V gene are LNHNV and YYDKDF (reference sequence). The CDR3 covers 16 residues. Written as DNA, the CDR3 is TGTGCCACCAGCAGAGATTGGACAGCGGTGACCTACGAGCAGTACTTC. Translating gives CATSRDWTAVTYEQYF.

The rearrangement joins TRBV19 to TRBJ2-3; D unresolved. In germline, CDR1 is LNHDA, CDR2 SQIVND (reference sequence). The CDR3 length is 15 residues. V was trimmed by 3 bases and J by 5 bases, leaving 15 bases between them. The CDR3 sequence: CASSIVATERDTQYF. CDR3 bases: TGTGCCAGTAGTATCGTGGCCACAGAGAGAGATACGCAGTATTTT.

In its sample, this clone was seen a few times. J is TRBJ2-7 and V is TRBV5-5; 11 bases align to TRBD2. The CDR3 extends over 15 amino acids. CDR1 and CDR2 (germline): SGHKS, YYEKEE (reference sequence). V lost 3 bases, J lost 0 bases, and 2 bases stayed unmatched. The CDR3, as DNA: TGTGCCAGCAGCTCCACTAGCGGGAGCTCCTACGAGCAGTACTTC. It specifies CASSSTSGSSYEQYF.

The chain combines TRBV6-6 with TRBJ2-1; the match to TRBD1 covers 8 bases. J was trimmed by 6 bases and V by 5 bases; bases with no gene match: 6. The germline gives CDR1 MNHNY, CDR2 SVGAGI (reference sequence). This CDR3 has 14 residues. CDR3 sequence (DNA): TGTGCCAGCAGTCACCCCGACAGGGGCAATGAGCAGTTCTTC. Translating gives CASSHPDRGNEQFF.

This clone was recorded only once. The chain recombines TRBV4-1 with TRBJ2-3; D is perhaps TRBD2 (6 bases). CDR3 length: 15 residues. CDR1 and CDR2 from the germline V gene are MGHRA and YSYEKL. V gave up 4 bases and J gave up 1 base, with 12 bases separating them. In DNA form, the CDR3 reads TGCGCCAGCAGCCGTTTCTCGGGGGGCACAGATACGCAGTATTTT. Translating gives CASSRFSGGTDTQYF.

The DNA of the CDR3 is TGTGCCAGCAGCCAAGACGTAGGTCTAGCGGGCACCGGGGAGCTGTTTTTT. Its translation is CASSQDVGLAGTGELFF. This chain joins TRBV4-2 and TRBJ2-2; 8 positions agree with TRBD2. V gave up 0 bases and J gave up 4 bases; unmatched junction bases: 7. This CDR3 spans 17 amino acids. From germline, CDR1 is LGHNA and CDR2 YNFKEQ.

In this sample, this clone turned up a few times. The chain recombines TRBV4-1 with TRBJ2-7; TRBD1 might be the D (6 bases). CDR3 size: 13 residues. Germline V lookup: CDR1 MGHRA, CDR2 YSYEKL. V gave up 0 bases and J gave up 6 bases, with 9 bases separating them. In DNA, the CDR3 is TGCGCCAGCAGCCAAGATAGGGACATCGAGCAGTACTTC. Residues: CASSQDRDIEQYF.

This clone was seen only once. This chain connects TRBV7-9 to TRBJ1-2; tentatively, D is TRBD1 (6 bases). V shed 1 base and J shed 6 bases, with 18 bases lying between them. The germline CDR1 and CDR2 sequences are SEHNR and FQNEAQ (reference sequence). The CDR3 has 16 residues. This CDR3 reads CASSLVPSPKGDGYTF. CDR3 coding DNA: TGTGCCAGCAGCTTAGTCCCATCCCCGAAGGGGGATGGCTACACCTTC.